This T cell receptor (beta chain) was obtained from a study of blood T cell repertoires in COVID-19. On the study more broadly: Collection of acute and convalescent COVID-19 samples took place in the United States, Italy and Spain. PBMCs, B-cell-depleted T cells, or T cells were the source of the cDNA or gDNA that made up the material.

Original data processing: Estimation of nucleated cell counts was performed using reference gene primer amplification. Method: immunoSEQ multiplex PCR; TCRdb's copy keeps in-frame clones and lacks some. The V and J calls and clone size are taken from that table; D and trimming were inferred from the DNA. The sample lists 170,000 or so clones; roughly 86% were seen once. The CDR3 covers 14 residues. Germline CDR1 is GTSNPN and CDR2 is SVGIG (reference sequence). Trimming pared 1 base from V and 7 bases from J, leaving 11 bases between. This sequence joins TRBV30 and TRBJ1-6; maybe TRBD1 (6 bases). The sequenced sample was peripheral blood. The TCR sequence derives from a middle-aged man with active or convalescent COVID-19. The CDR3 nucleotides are TGTGCCTGGAGTGCCCGGACAGAAAATTCACCCCTCCACTTT. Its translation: CAWSARTENSPLHF. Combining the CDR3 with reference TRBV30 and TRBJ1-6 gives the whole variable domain SQTIHQWPATLVQPVGSPLSLECTVEGTSNPNLYWYRQAAGRGLQLLFYSVGIGQISSEVPQNLSASRPQDRQFILSSKKLLLSDSGFYLCAWSARTENSPLHFGNGTRLTVT.